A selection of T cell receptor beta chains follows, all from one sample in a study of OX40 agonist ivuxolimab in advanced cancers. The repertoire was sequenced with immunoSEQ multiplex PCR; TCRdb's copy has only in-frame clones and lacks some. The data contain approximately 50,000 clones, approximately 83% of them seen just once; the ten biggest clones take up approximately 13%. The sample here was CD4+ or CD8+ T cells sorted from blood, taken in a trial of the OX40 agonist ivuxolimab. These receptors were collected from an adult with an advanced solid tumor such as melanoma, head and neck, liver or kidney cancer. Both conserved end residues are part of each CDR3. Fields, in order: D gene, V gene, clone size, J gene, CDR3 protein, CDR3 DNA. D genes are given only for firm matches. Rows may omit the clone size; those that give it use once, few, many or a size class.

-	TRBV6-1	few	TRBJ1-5	CASSPRGNQPQHF	TGTGCCAGCAGTCCCCGAGGGAATCAGCCCCAGCATTTT
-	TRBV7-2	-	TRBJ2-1	CASSPVDRYSYNEQFF	TGTGCCAGCAGCCCCGTTGACCGATACTCCTACAATGAGCAGTTCTTC
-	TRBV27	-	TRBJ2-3	CASSLSRDGTDTQYF	TGTGCCAGCAGTTTATCCAGGGATGGTACAGATACGCAGTATTTT
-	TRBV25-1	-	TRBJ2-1	CASSEAKSSIYYNEQFF	TGTGCCAGCAGTGAAGCTAAGTCCTCCATTTACTACAATGAGCAGTTCTTC
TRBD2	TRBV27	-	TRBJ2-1	CASSKLAGGNNEQFF	TGTGCCAGCAGTAAACTAGCGGGGGGGAACAATGAGCAGTTCTTC
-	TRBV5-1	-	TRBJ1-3	CASSLNGDSGNTIYF	TGCGCCAGCAGCTTGAACGGAGACTCTGGAAACACCATATATTTT
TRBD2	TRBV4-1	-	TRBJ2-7	CASSHRLAGVNEQYF	TGCGCCAGCAGCCACCGACTAGCGGGAGTTAACGAGCAGTACTTC
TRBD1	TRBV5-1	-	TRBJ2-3	CASRVTGVTDTQYF	TGCGCCAGCAGGGTGACAGGGGTAACAGATACGCAGTATTTT
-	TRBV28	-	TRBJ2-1	CASSFRVTYNEQFF	TGTGCCAGCAGTTTCAGGGTTACCTACAATGAGCAGTTCTTC
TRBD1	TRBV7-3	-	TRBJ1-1	CASSPQGGSLAEAFF	TGTGCCAGCAGCCCCCAGGGGGGAAGTTTGGCTGAAGCTTTCTTT
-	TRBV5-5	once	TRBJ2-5	CASSSVGALQETQYF	TGTGCCAGCAGCTCCGTGGGTGCCCTCCAAGAGACCCAGTACTTC
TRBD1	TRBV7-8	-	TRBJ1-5	CASSSPTGGGNQPQHF	TGTGCCAGCAGCTCGCCGACAGGGGGTGGCAATCAGCCCCAGCATTTT
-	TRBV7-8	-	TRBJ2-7	CASSPLAGTSYEQYF	TGTGCCAGCAGCCCCCTCGCAGGTACCTCCTACGAGCAGTACTTC
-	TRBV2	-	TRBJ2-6	CASGRRPGANVLTF	TGTGCCAGCGGACGGAGACCTGGGGCCAACGTCCTGACTTTC
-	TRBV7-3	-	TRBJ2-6	CASSLQSSGANVLTF	TGTGCCAGCAGCTTACAAAGCTCTGGGGCCAACGTCCTGACTTTC
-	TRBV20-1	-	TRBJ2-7	CSAVDRYEQYF	TGCAGTGCTGTAGACAGGTACGAGCAGTACTTC
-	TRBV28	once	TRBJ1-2	CASGGDYYGYTF	TGTGCCAGCGGGGGGGATTACTATGGCTACACCTTC
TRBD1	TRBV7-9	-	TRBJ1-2	CASSRDSYGYTF	TGTGCCAGCAGCCGGGACAGCTATGGCTACACCTTC
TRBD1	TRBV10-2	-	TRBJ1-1	CASRNRGSAMNTEAFF	TGCGCCAGCAGGAACAGGGGAAGTGCGATGAACACTGAAGCTTTCTTT
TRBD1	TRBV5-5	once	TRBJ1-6	CASSLTGQSPLHF	TGTGCCAGCAGCCTGACAGGGCAGTCACCCCTCCACTTT
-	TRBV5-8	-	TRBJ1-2	CASSHGIYGYTF	TGTGCCAGCAGCCACGGGATTTATGGCTACACCTTC
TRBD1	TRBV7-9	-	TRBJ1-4	CASSSGQGSEKLFF	TGTGCCAGCAGCTCGGGACAGGGTAGTGAAAAACTGTTTTTT
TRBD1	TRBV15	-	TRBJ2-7	CATSRDQRSRQGPTYEQYF	TGTGCCACCAGCAGAGATCAACGGTCCAGACAGGGGCCTACCTACGAGCAGTACTTC
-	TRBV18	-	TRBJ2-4	CASSPDLAKNIQYF	TGTGCCAGCTCACCAGACCTAGCCAAAAACATTCAGTACTTC
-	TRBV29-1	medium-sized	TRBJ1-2	CSVDWGQGGYTF	TGCAGCGTTGACTGGGGGCAGGGTGGCTACACCTTC
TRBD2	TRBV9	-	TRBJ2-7	CASSPRTSSYEQYF	TGTGCCAGCAGCCCCCGGACTAGCTCCTACGAGCAGTACTTC
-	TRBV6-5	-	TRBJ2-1	CASGRRSYNEQFF	TGTGCCAGCGGGAGAAGATCCTACAATGAGCAGTTCTTC
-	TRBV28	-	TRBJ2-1	CASTLAGEQFF	TGTGCCAGCACCTTAGCTGGTGAGCAGTTCTTC
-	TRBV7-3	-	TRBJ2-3	CASSIQGTTTDTQYF	TGTGCCAGCAGTATACAGGGTACTACCACAGATACGCAGTATTTT
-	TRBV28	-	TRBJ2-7	CASNRPGKDYEQYF	TGTGCCAGCAATCGTCCGGGGAAAGACTACGAGCAGTACTTC
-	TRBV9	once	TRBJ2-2	CASSVGLGGGTGELFF	TGTGCCAGCAGCGTAGGACTAGGCGGTGGTACCGGGGAGCTGTTTTTT
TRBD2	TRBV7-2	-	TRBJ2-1	CASSLALAGWGNEQFF	TGTGCCAGCAGCTTGGCACTAGCGGGATGGGGCAATGAGCAGTTCTTC
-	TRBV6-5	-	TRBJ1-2	CASSSGGGGDYGYTF	TGTGCCAGCAGCTCCGGCGGGGGGGGCGACTATGGCTACACCTTC
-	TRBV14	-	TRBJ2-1	CASSPKIRGDYNEQFF	TGTGCCAGCAGCCCCAAGATCAGGGGGGACTACAATGAGCAGTTCTTC
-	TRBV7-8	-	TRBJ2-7	CASMSLGFENSYEQYF	TGTGCCAGCATGTCGCTAGGTTTTGAAAACTCCTACGAGCAGTACTTC
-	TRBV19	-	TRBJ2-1	CASSMGGRGDEQFF	TGTGCCAGTAGTATGGGTGGCAGGGGGGATGAGCAGTTCTTC
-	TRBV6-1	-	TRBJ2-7	CASSTMPYEQYF	TGTGCCAGCAGTACCATGCCCTACGAGCAGTACTTC
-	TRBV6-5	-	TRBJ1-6	CASSYAGSSYNSPLHF	TGTGCCAGCAGTTACGCCGGGAGCTCCTATAATTCACCCCTCCACTTT
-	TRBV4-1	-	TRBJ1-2	CASSQDLSFNYGYTF	TGCGCCAGCAGCCAAGATCTGTCTTTTAACTATGGCTACACCTTC
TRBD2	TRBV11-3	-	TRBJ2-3	CASSPSSRETDTQYF	TGTGCCAGCAGCCCCTCTTCGCGGGAGACAGATACGCAGTATTTT
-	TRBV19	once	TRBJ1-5	CASSIGRSNQPQHF	TGTGCCAGTAGTATAGGAAGAAGCAATCAGCCCCAGCATTTT
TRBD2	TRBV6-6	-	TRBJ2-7	CASSLSGREGREQYF	TGTGCCAGCAGCCTCTCGGGGCGGGAGGGCCGCGAGCAGTACTTC
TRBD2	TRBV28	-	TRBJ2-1	CASSAPSGRINEQFF	TGTGCCAGCAGTGCTCCTAGCGGGAGGATCAATGAGCAGTTCTTC
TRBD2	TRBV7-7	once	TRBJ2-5	CASSARLAGEETQYF	TGTGCTAGCAGCGCACGACTAGCGGGAGAAGAGACCCAGTACTTC
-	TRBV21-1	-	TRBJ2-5	CASSPEDRGETQYF	TGTGCCAGCAGCCCCGAGGACCGAGGGGAGACCCAGTACTTC
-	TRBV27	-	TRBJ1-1	CASSLSGKLGTEAFF	TGTGCCAGCAGTTTATCCGGCAAATTGGGCACTGAAGCTTTCTTT
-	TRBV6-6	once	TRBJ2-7	CASSYSGGPEQYF	TGTGCCAGCAGTTACTCGGGGGGGCCTGAGCAGTACTTC
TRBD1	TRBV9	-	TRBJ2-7	CASSAGQGVGYEQYF	TGTGCCAGCAGCGCGGGACAGGGCGTCGGGTACGAGCAGTACTTC
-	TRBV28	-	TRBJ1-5	CASSFGTQPQHF	TGTGCCAGCAGTTTTGGGACTCAGCCCCAGCATTTT
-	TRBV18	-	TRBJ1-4	CASAGGIDEKLFF	TGTGCCAGCGCCGGGGGGATAGATGAAAAACTGTTTTTT
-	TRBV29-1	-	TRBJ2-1	CSGGSSYNEQFF	TGCAGCGGGGGGAGCTCCTACAATGAGCAGTTCTTC
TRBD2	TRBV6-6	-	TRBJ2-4	CASSLTSGRNIQYF	TGTGCCAGCAGTCTGACTAGCGGGAGGAACATTCAGTACTTC
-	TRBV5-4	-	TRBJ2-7	CASSPGGTQTHEQYF	TGTGCCAGCAGCCCTGGGGGGACGCAGACCCACGAGCAGTACTTC
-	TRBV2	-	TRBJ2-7	CASSVGLSYEQYF	TGTGCCAGCAGTGTAGGACTCTCCTACGAGCAGTACTTC
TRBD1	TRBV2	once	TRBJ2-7	CASSGGQGFYEQYF	TGTGCCAGCAGTGGGGGACAGGGGTTCTACGAGCAGTACTTC